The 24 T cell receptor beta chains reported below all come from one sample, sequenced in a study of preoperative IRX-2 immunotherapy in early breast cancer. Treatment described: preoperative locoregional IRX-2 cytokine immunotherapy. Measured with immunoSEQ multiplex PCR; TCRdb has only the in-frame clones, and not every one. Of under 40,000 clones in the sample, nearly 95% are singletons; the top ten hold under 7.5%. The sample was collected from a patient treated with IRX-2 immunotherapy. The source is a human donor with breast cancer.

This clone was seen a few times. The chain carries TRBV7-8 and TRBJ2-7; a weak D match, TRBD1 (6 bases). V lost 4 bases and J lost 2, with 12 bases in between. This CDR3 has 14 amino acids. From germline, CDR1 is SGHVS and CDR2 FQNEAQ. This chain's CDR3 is CASSSTGSPYEQYF. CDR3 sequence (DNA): TGTGCCAGCAGCTCGACAGGTTCCCCCTACGAGCAGTACTTC.

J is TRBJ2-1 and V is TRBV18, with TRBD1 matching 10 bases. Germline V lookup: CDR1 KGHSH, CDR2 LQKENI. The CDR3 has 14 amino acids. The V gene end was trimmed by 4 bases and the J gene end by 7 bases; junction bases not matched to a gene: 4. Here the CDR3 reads CASSHRDRGNEQFF. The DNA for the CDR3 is TGTGCCAGCTCACACCGGGACAGGGGAAATGAGCAGTTCTTC. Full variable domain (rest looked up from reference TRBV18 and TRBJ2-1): NAGVMQNPRHLVRRRGQEARLRCSPMKGHSHVYWYRQLPEEGLKFMVYLQKENIIDESGMPKERFSAEFPKEGPSILRIQQVVRGDSAAYFCASSHRDRGNEQFFGPGTRLTVL.

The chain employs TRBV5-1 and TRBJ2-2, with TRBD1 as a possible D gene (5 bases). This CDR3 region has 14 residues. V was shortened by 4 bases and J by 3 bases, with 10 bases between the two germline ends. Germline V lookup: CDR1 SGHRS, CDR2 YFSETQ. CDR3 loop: CASSEQVYTGELFF. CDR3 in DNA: TGCGCCAGCAGCGAACAGGTCTACACCGGGGAGCTGTTTTTT.

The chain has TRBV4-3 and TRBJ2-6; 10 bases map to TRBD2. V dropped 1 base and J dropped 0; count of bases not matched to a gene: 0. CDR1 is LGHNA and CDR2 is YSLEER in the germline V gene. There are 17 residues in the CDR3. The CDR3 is CASSQVAGGSGANVLTF. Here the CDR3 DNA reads TGCGCCAGCAGCCAAGTAGCGGGGGGCTCTGGGGCCAACGTCCTGACTTTC.

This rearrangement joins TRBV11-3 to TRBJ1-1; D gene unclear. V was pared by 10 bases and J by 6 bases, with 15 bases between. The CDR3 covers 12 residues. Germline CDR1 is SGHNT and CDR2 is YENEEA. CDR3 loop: CATPQEGAEAFF. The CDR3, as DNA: TGTGCCACCCCTCAAGAGGGCGCTGAAGCTTTCTTT.

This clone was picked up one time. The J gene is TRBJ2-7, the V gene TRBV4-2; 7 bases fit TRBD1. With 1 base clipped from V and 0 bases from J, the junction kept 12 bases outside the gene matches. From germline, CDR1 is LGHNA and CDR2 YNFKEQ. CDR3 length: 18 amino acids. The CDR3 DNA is TGTGCCAGCAGCCAAGGAGTCAGTGCGGCAGGGGGCTCCTACGAGCAGTACTTC. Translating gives CASSQGVSAAGGSYEQYF.

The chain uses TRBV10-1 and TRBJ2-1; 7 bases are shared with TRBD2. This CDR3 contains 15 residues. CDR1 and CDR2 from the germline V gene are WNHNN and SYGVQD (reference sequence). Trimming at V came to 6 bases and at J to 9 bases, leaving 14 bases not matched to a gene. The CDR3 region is CASSAGLGHRFEQFF. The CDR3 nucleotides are TGCGCCAGCAGCGCAGGACTAGGACATCGGTTTGAGCAGTTCTTC.

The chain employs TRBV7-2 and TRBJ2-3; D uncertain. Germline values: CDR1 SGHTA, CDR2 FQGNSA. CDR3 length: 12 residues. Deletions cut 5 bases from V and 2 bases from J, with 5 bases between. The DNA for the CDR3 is TGTGCCAGCAGCACAACCACAGATACGCAGTATTTT. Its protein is CASSTTTDTQYF.

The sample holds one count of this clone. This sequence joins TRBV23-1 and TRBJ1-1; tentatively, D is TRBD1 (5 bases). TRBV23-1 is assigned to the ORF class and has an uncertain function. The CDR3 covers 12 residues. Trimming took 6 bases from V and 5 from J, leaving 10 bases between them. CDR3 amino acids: CASSPDSTEAFF. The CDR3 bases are TGCGCCAGCAGCCCTGACAGTACTGAAGCTTTCTTT.

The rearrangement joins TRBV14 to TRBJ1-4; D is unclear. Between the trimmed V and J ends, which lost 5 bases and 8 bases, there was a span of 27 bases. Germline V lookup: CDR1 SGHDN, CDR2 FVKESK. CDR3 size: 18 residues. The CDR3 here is CASSNQHGPSSGEEKLFF. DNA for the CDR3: TGTGCCAGCAGCAACCAGCATGGACCGTCGTCGGGAGAGGAAAAACTGTTTTTT. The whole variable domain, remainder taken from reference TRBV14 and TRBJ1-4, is EAGVTQFPSHSVIEKGQTVTLRCDPISGHDNLYWYRRVMGKEIKFLLHFVKESKQDESGMPNNRFLAERTGGTYSTLKVQPAELEDSGVYFCASSNQHGPSSGEEKLFFGSGTQLSVL.

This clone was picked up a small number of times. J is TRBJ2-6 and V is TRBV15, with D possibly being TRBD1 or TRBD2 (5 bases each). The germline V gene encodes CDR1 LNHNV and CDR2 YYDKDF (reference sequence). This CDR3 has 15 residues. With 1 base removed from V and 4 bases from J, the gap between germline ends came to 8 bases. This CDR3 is CATSRGDGGANVLTF. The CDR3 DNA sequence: TGTGCCACCAGCAGAGGGGACGGAGGGGCCAACGTCCTGACTTTC.

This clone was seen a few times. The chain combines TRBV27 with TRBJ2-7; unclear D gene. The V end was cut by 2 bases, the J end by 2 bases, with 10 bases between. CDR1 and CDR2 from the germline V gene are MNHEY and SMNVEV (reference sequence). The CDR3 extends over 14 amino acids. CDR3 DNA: TGTGCCAGCAGTTTAGGACCCGCGGCCTACGAGCAGTACTTC. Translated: CASSLGPAAYEQYF.

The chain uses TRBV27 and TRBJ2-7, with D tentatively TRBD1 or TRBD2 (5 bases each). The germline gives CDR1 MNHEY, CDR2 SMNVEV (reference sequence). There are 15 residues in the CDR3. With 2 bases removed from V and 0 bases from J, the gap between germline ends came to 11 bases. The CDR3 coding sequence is TGTGCCAGCAGTTTACAATCAGGGAGCTCCTACGAGCAGTACTTC. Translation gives CASSLQSGSSYEQYF.

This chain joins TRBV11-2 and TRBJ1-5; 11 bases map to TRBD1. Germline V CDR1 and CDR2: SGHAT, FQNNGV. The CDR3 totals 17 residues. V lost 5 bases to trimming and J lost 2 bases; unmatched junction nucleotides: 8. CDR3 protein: CASSPGQGATGNQPQHF. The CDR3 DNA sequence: TGTGCCAGCAGCCCAGGACAGGGGGCGACCGGCAATCAGCCCCAGCATTTT.

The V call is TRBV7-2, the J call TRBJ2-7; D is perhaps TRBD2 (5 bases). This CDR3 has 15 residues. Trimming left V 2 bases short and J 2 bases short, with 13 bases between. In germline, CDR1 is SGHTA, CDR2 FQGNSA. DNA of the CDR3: TGTGCCAGCAGCTTAACCAGACTATCTACCTACGAGCAGTACTTC. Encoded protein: CASSLTRLSTYEQYF.

The CDR3 spells CASGRTTLSYEQYF. CDR3 bases: TGTGCCAGCGGACGGACTACCCTCTCCTACGAGCAGTACTTC. The chain combines TRBV6-1 with TRBJ2-7; D perhaps matches TRBD2 (6 bases). V was shortened by 8 bases and J by 0 bases, with 14 bases between the two germline ends. The CDR3 consists of 14 residues. Germline-derived CDR1 and CDR2 are MNHNS and SASEGT.

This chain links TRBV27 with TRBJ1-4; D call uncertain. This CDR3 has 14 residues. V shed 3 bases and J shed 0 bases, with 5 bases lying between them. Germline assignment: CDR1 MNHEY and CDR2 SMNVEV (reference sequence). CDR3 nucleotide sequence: TGTGCCAGCAGTTTGGACCCAACTAATGAAAAACTGTTTTTT. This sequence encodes CASSLDPTNEKLFF.

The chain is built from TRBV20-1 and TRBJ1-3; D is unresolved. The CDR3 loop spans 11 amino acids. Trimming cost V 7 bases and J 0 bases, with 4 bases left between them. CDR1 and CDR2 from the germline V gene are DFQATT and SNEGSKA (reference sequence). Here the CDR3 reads CSGGSGNTIYF. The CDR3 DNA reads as TGCAGTGGAGGCTCTGGAAACACCATATATTTT.

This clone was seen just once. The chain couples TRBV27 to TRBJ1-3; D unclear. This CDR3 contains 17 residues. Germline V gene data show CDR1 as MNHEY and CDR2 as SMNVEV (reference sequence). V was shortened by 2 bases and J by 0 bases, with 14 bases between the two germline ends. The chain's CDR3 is CASSLVGSTSSGNTIYF. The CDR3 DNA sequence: TGTGCCAGCAGTTTAGTGGGATCTACGAGCTCTGGAAACACCATATATTTT.

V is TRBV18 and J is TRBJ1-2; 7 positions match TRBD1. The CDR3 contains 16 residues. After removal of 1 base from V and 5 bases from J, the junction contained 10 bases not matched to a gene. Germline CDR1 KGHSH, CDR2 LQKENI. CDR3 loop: CASSPQRDSRLYGYTF. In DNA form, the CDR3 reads TGTGCCAGCTCACCACAGCGGGACAGTCGACTTTATGGCTACACCTTC.

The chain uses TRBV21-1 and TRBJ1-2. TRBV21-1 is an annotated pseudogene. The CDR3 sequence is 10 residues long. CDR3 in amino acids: CASRGNGYTF. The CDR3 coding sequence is TGTGCCAGCAGAGGGAATGGCTACACCTTC.

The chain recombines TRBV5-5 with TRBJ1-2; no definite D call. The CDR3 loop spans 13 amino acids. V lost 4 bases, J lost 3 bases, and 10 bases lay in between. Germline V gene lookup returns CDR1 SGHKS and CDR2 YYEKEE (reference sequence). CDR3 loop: CASSKGQDYGYTF. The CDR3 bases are TGTGCCAGCAGCAAGGGTCAGGACTATGGCTACACCTTC.

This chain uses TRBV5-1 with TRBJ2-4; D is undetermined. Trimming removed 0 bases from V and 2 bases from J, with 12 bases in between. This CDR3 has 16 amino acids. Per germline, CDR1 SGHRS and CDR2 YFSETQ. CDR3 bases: TGCGCCAGCAGCTTGGCCACACAGAGGTCCAAAAACATTCAGTACTTC. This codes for CASSLATQRSKNIQYF.

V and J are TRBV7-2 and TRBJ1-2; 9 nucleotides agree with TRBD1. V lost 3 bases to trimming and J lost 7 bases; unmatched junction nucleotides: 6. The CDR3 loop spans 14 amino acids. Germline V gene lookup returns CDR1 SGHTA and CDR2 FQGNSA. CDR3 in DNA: TGTGCCAGCAGCTTTCCGGACAGGGGTGGTGGCTACACCTTC. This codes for CASSFPDRGGGYTF.